The entry that follows covers one T cell receptor (beta chain) sequence. The antigen is unknown. These data belong to a study of vaccination and CD4 T cells after COVID-19. Looking at the study overall: Post-COVID samples were collected a median roughly 93 days following diagnosis, spanning 35 to 161.

The Oncomine TCR Beta short-read assay sequenced DNA from cultured CD4+ T cells. TCRdb reprocessed the PCR reads with MiXCR, giving one entry per CDR3 protein. The repertoire has about 17,000 distinct CDR3 sequences, more than 45% of them found once; the top ten carry approximately 17%. Between the trimmed V and J ends, which lost 6 bases and 1 base, there was a span of 18 bases. The length of the CDR3 is 16 residues. Per germline, CDR1 MNHEY and CDR2 SMNVEV (reference sequence). The study's findings and limits: Post-vaccination, and not before, a median 86.3% of reactive clones appeared in convalescent patients.

Time point: late sampling 161 to 241 days after vaccination in a few convalescent patients. As for treatment: approximately nine-day PBMC culture with coronavirus spike peptide pools or control peptides (ViraFEST assay). ViraFEST enlarged antigen-specific T cell populations with peptide pools and afterwards sequenced TCRs. This rearrangement joins TRBV27 to TRBJ2-5; D gene uncertain. The specimen comprised CD4+ T cells from blood, cultured in vitro, sampled about 7 months after SARS-CoV-2 vaccination. The receptor was isolated from a human donor who had recovered from COVID-19. The CDR3 is CASSLLPGPPQETQYF. The CDR3 DNA follows: TGTGCCAGCAGCCTCTTACCGGGCCCCCCCCAAGAGACCCAGTACTTC.